These 28 T cell receptor beta chains originate from one sample sequenced in a study of OX40 agonist ivuxolimab in advanced cancers. Profiled with immunoSEQ multiplex PCR; TCRdb holds only in-frame clones, not every one. The sample yields around 60,000 clones, 75% to 90% seen once. The sequencing used CD4+ or CD8+ T cells sorted from blood, collected in a trial of the OX40 agonist ivuxolimab. The source of these receptors is an adult with an advanced solid tumor such as melanoma, head and neck, liver or kidney cancer.

The gene calls are TRBV7-2 and TRBJ1-4; D gene unclear. The CDR3 has 13 residues. Deletions cut 6 bases from V and 6 bases from J, with 11 bases between. Per the germline V gene, CDR1 is SGHTA and CDR2 is FQGNSA. Here the CDR3 DNA reads TGTGCCAGCAGTTTACTAAATGATGAAAAACTGTTTTTT. It encodes CASSLLNDEKLFF.

The chain has TRBV28 and TRBJ2-5; D is possibly TRBD1 or TRBD2 (5 bases each). The V gene's germline CDR1 is MDHEN and CDR2 SYDVKM. The V gene lost 2 bases and the J gene lost 1 base, with 8 bases spanning the gap. This CDR3 is built from 14 residues. In DNA form, the CDR3 reads TGTGCCAGCAGTTTAGAGGGGCGCCAAGAGACCCAGTACTTC. Translation gives CASSLEGRQETQYF.

The chain combines TRBV28 with TRBJ1-5; tentative D call: TRBD1 (5 bases). Germline V gene data show CDR1 as MDHEN and CDR2 as SYDVKM. Trimming stripped 6 bases from V and 2 bases from J, with 20 bases between. The CDR3 sequence is 17 residues long. This CDR3 is CASRPRGGGLGNQPQHF. DNA of the CDR3: TGTGCCAGCAGACCCCGCGGGGGGGGTCTTGGCAATCAGCCCCAGCATTTT.

This clone appeared once. This chain connects TRBV6-5 to TRBJ2-7; 8 bases are shared with TRBD1. The trim removed 0 bases at V and 0 bases at J, leaving 4 bases unmatched. Germline CDR1 reads MNHEY; CDR2 reads SVGAGI. The CDR3 is 16 amino acids. CDR3 in DNA: TGTGCCAGCAGTTACTCGACAGGGGAAGCCTCCTACGAGCAGTACTTC. Its protein product is CASSYSTGEASYEQYF.

The rearrangement joins TRBV19 to TRBJ1-5; no clear D. Germline assignment: CDR1 LNHDA and CDR2 SQIVND (reference sequence). The ends were cut back, 3 bases at V and 0 bases at J, with 9 bases in the middle. This CDR3 contains 15 residues. CDR3 region: CASSISDPSNQPQHF. Here the CDR3 DNA reads TGTGCCAGTAGTATTTCGGACCCTAGCAATCAGCCCCAGCATTTT.

V and J are TRBV6-4 and TRBJ2-1; TRBD1 might be the D (5 bases). The ends were cut back, 3 bases at V and 4 bases at J, with 10 bases in the middle. CDR3 length equals 14 residues. Germline CDR1 and CDR2: MRHNA and SNTAGT. CDR3 sequence (DNA): TGTGCCAGCAGTGAGCAGGGTCGGTACAATGAGCAGTTCTTC. This sequence encodes CASSEQGRYNEQFF.

This chain joins TRBV5-4 and TRBJ2-3, with unresolved D. Per the germline V gene, CDR1 is SGHNT and CDR2 is YYREEE (reference sequence). The CDR3 is made up of 15 amino acids. Deletions cut 1 base from V and 0 bases from J, with 9 bases between. CDR3 loop: CASSLTWASTDTQYF. Written as DNA, the CDR3 is TGTGCCAGCAGCTTGACTTGGGCTAGCACAGATACGCAGTATTTT.

This sequence joins TRBV7-4 and TRBJ2-7; TRBD2 agrees at 14 bases. Unmatched junction bases numbered 4, after V lost 4 bases and J lost 2 bases. This CDR3 comprises 16 residues. Germline loops: CDR1 SGHVT, CDR2 SQSDAQ. The CDR3 region is CASSSGLAGGPYEQYF. The CDR3 DNA reads as TGTGCCAGCAGCTCTGGACTAGCGGGAGGCCCCTACGAGCAGTACTTC.

In its sample, this clone is medium-sized (0.01 to 0.1%). The chain couples TRBV6-1 to TRBJ2-1; 7 bases line up with TRBD1. This CDR3 is 11 amino acids long. V lost 1 base to trimming and J lost 15 bases; unmatched junction nucleotides: 3. The germline V gene encodes CDR1 MNHNS and CDR2 SASEGT. CDR3 in amino acids: CASSEGGGLFF. CDR3 coding DNA: TGTGCCAGCAGTGAAGGAGGGGGCCTGTTCTTC.

The chain couples TRBV5-6 to TRBJ2-7, with TRBD2 identical over 7 bases. The V segment lost 3 bases and the J segment 3 bases; nucleotides outside the gene matches: 6. The CDR3 loop spans 14 amino acids. CDR1 is SGHDT, CDR2 YYEEEE, per germline. The CDR3 region has the DNA TGTGCCAGCAGCTCCGGGACTACTTTCTACGAGCAGTACTTC. Protein product: CASSSGTTFYEQYF. Drawing the rest from reference TRBV5-6 and TRBJ2-7, the complete variable domain is DAGVTQSPTHLIKTRGQQVTLRCSPKSGHDTVSWYQQALGQGPQFIFQYYEEEERQRGNFPDRFSGHQFPNYSSELNVNALLLGDSALYLCASSSGTTFYEQYFGPGTRLTVT.

The chain uses TRBV6-6 and TRBJ2-7; 7 nucleotides line up with TRBD1. Germline loops: CDR1 MNHNY, CDR2 SVGAGI (reference sequence). V shed 7 bases, J shed 0 bases, and the junction held 12 bases outside the gene matches. CDR3 size: 16 residues. The CDR3 coding sequence is TGTGCCAGCACCTCACAAGATGGGACAGACTCCTACGAGCAGTACTTC. It codes for CASTSQDGTDSYEQYF.

V and J are TRBV11-1 and TRBJ2-2, with TRBD1 identical over 8 bases. V lost 3 bases, J lost 1 base, and 13 bases stayed unmatched. The CDR3 runs 19 residues. Germline values: CDR1 SGHAT, CDR2 FQDESV (reference sequence). CDR3 sequence reads: CASSLWTGLSIGNTGELFF. The CDR3 DNA sequence: TGTGCCAGCAGCTTGTGGACAGGGTTATCTATAGGGAACACCGGGGAGCTGTTTTTT.

The genes are TRBV5-6 and TRBJ2-7, with 7 positions matching TRBD2. The trim removed 4 bases at V and 4 bases at J, leaving 8 bases unmatched. The CDR3 totals 14 residues. Per germline, CDR1 SGHDT and CDR2 YYEEEE. CDR3 protein: CASSPTSSRYEQYF. DNA of the CDR3: TGTGCCAGCAGCCCGACTAGCTCAAGGTACGAGCAGTACTTC.

This clone was observed a single time. The V gene is TRBV9, the J gene TRBJ2-7; unclear D gene. This CDR3 has 11 amino acids. The V end lost 3 bases, the J end lost 3 bases, and 4 bases lay between the germline ends. Germline V CDR1 and CDR2: SGDLS, YYNGEE. CDR3 sequence reads: CASSEGYEQYF. The CDR3 DNA is TGTGCCAGCAGCGAGGGCTACGAGCAGTACTTC. Complete variable domain (other parts from reference TRBV9 and TRBJ2-7): DSGVTQTPKHLITATGQRVTLRCSPRSGDLSVYWYQQSLDQGLQFLIQYYNGEERAKGNILERFSAQQFPDLHSELNLSSLELGDSALYFCASSEGYEQYFGPGTRLTVT.

The chain combines TRBV27 with TRBJ2-7; 11 positions agree with TRBD2. The length of the CDR3 is 14 residues. Germline CDR1 MNHEY, CDR2 SMNVEV (reference sequence). With 6 bases clipped from V and 3 bases from J, the junction kept 4 bases outside the gene matches. The CDR3 reads CASRATSGSYEQYF. Here the CDR3 DNA reads TGTGCCAGCAGAGCAACTAGCGGGAGCTACGAGCAGTACTTC.

CDR3 nucleotides: TGCGCCAGCAGCTCTTACAATGAGCAGTTCTTC. Amino acids: CASSSYNEQFF. V is TRBV5-1 and J is TRBJ2-1; D is ambiguous. CDR3 size: 11 residues. Germline CDR1 and CDR2: SGHRS and YFSETQ. V lost 3 bases, J lost 4 bases, and 2 bases lay in between.

The V call is TRBV27, the J call TRBJ2-7; 11 bases are a match to TRBD2. V lost 5 bases and J lost 2; bases outside the gene matches: 8. The CDR3 is 16 amino acids. CDR1 MNHEY and CDR2 SMNVEV come from the germline V gene (reference sequence). The CDR3 nucleotides read TGTGCCAGCAGTCCACGCCGGGGACTAGCGGCCTACGAGCAGTACTTC. Translated: CASSPRRGLAAYEQYF.

The chain is built from TRBV19 and TRBJ1-5; TRBD1 is a possible D gene (5 bases). V dropped 3 bases and J dropped 6 bases, with 12 bases sitting between them. Germline V gene lookup returns CDR1 LNHDA and CDR2 SQIVND (reference sequence). There are 14 residues in the CDR3. The CDR3 DNA sequence: TGTGCCAGTAGTATTGTCGGGGCAGTTCAGCCCCAGCATTTT. It yields the protein CASSIVGAVQPQHF.

V and J are TRBV27 and TRBJ1-2; 8 nucleotides align to TRBD1. V lost 1 base, J lost 4 bases, and 2 bases stayed unmatched. Looked up from germline, CDR1 is MNHEY and CDR2 is SMNVEV (reference sequence). The CDR3 length is 14 residues. This CDR3 reads CASSLLGQGYGYTF. The CDR3 nucleotides read TGTGCCAGCAGTTTATTAGGACAGGGCTATGGCTACACCTTC.

The rearrangement links TRBV13 to TRBJ2-5; TRBD1 is a possible D gene (5 bases). There are 13 residues in the CDR3. Germline V gene lookup returns CDR1 PRHDT and CDR2 FYEKMQ (reference sequence). V was trimmed by 2 bases and J by 2 bases, leaving 6 bases between them. CDR3 bases: TGTGCCAGCAGCTTACGACAGCAAGAGACCCAGTACTTC. It is translated as CASSLRQQETQYF.

The chain combines TRBV28 with TRBJ2-2, with D unresolved. This CDR3 is built from 14 residues. CDR1 is MDHEN, CDR2 SYDVKM, per germline. The V gene lost 8 bases and the J gene lost 0 bases, with 10 bases spanning the gap. As DNA, the CDR3 is TGTGCCAGCCGGGTGTTTGCGAACACCGGGGAGCTGTTTTTT. Amino acid sequence: CASRVFANTGELFF. Full variable domain (missing parts from reference TRBV28 and TRBJ2-2): DVKVTQSSRYLVKRTGEKVFLECVQDMDHENMFWYRQDPGLGLRLIYFSYDVKMKEKGDIPEGYSVSREKKERFSLILESASTNQTSMYLCASRVFANTGELFFGEGSRLTVL.

The chain links TRBV28 to TRBJ2-2, with D possibly matching TRBD1 (6 bases). The CDR3 contains 15 residues. V lost 4 bases to trimming and J lost 5 bases, with 14 bases between them. Germline loops: CDR1 MDHEN, CDR2 SYDVKM. CDR3 sequence: CASSYSGELTGELFF. The CDR3 DNA reads as TGTGCCAGCAGTTATTCAGGGGAATTGACCGGGGAGCTGTTTTTT.

The rearrangement joins TRBV10-1 to TRBJ2-2; the D is unclear. Trimming took off 4 bases at V and 0 bases at J, with 3 bases between the two ends. CDR1 is WNHNN and CDR2 is SYGVQD in the germline V gene (reference sequence). CDR3 length: 13 amino acids. The CDR3 nucleotides read TGCGCCAGCAGTGGCTCGAACACCGGGGAGCTGTTTTTT. This encodes CASSGSNTGELFF.

V usage is TRBV2 and J usage is TRBJ2-7, with 10 bases fitting TRBD1. The CDR3 has 15 residues. Trimming took 5 bases from V and 7 from J; bases not matched to a gene: 11. Germline V gives CDR1 SNHLY, CDR2 FYNNEI. The CDR3 DNA follows: TGTGCCAGCAGTACCGGGACAGGGGAGCCACGAGAGCAGTACTTC. Protein product: CASSTGTGEPREQYF. Full variable domain (remainder filled in from reference TRBV2 and TRBJ2-7): EPEVTQTPSHQVTQMGQEVILRCVPISNHLYFYWYRQILGQKVEFLVSFYNNEISEKSEIFDDQFSVERPDGSNFTLKIRSTKLEDSAMYFCASSTGTGEPREQYFGPGTRLTVT.

This chain connects TRBV6-5 to TRBJ2-5; TRBD2 might be the D (6 bases). CDR1 and CDR2 from the germline V gene are MNHEY and SVGAGI. The CDR3 is made up of 13 amino acids. V was shortened by 2 bases and J by 5 bases, with 9 bases between the two germline ends. The CDR3 nucleotides read TGTGCCAGCAGTTACCTAGCGCACGAGACCCAGTACTTC. It is translated as CASSYLAHETQYF.

V gene TRBV4-3 combines with J gene TRBJ2-1; 13 bases are a match to TRBD2. The germline CDR1 and CDR2 sequences are LGHNA and YSLEER. V shed 0 bases, J shed 8 bases, and the junction held 7 bases outside the gene matches. This CDR3 comprises 17 residues. Here the CDR3 DNA reads TGCGCCAGCAGCCAAGATAGGACTAGCGGGAGTTCCCATGAGCAGTTCTTC. It yields the protein CASSQDRTSGSSHEQFF.

The gene calls are TRBV15 and TRBJ2-7, with TRBD1 matching 7 bases. V dropped 4 bases and J dropped 5; count of bases not matched to a gene: 5. Germline V CDR1 and CDR2: LNHNV, YYDKDF (reference sequence). The length of the CDR3 is 13 residues. CDR3 region: CATSTDTGDEQYF. CDR3 sequence (DNA): TGTGCCACCAGCACAGACACAGGGGACGAGCAGTACTTC.

This sequence joins TRBV5-4 and TRBJ2-4; TRBD1 matches 9 bases. Germline assignment: CDR1 SGHNT and CDR2 YYREEE (reference sequence). V shed 4 bases and J 8 bases; nucleotides not matched to a gene: 13. This CDR3 comprises 16 residues. The CDR3 DNA reads as TGTGCCAGCAGCGAGGACAGGGGCCCCGACGTAGACATTCAGTACTTC. Protein product: CASSEDRGPDVDIQYF.